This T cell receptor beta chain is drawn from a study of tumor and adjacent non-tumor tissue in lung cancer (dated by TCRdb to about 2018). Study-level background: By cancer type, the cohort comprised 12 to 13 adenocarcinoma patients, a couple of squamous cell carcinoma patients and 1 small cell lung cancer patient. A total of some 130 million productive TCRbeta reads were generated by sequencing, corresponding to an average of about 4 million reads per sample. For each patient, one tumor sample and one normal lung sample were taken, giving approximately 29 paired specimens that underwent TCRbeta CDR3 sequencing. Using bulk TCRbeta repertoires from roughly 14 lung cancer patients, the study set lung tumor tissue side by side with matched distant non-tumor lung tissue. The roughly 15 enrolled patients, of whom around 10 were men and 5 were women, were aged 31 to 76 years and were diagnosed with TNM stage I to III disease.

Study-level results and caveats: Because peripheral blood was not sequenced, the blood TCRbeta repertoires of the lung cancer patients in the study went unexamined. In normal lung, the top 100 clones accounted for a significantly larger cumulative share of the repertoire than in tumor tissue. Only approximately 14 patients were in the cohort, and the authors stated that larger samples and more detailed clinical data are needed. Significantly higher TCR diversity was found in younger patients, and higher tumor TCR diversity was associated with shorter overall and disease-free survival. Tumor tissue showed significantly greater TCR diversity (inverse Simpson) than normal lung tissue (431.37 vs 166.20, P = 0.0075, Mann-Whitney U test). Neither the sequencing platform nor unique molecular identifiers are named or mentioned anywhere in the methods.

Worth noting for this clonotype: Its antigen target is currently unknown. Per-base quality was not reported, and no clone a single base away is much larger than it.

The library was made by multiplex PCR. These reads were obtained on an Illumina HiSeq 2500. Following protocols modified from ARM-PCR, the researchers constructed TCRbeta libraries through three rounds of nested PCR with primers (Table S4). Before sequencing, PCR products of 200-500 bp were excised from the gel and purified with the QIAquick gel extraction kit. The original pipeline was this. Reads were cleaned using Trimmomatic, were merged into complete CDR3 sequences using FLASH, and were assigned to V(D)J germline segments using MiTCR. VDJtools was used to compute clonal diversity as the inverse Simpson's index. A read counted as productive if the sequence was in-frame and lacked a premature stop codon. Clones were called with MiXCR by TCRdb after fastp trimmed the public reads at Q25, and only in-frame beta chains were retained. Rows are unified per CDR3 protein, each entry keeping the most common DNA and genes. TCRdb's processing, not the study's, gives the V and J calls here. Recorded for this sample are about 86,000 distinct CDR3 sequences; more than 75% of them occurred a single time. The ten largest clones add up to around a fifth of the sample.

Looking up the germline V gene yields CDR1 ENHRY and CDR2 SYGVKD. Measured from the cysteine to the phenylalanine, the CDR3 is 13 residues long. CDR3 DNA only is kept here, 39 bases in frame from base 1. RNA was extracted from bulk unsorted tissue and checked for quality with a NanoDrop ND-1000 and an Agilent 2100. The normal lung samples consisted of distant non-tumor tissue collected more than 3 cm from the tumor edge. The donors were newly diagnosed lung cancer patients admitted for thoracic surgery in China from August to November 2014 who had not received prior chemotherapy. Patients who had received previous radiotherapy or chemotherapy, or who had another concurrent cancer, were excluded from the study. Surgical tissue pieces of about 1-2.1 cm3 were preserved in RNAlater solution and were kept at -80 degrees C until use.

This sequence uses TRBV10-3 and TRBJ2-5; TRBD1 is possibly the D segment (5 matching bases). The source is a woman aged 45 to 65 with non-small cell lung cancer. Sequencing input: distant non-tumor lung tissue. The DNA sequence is TGTTCCACTCGGATGGGGCTCCAAGAGACCCAGTACTTC. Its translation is CSTRMGLQETQYF.